A single sample is the source of the 15 T cell receptor beta chains below, sequenced in a study of T cells in Graves' hyperthyroidism and ophthalmopathy. TCR beta CDR3 sequences were amplified from RNA transcripts. Using the HTBI primer set, a first-round RT-PCR was run on the TCR CDR3. A single record per CDR3 protein comes from TCRdb applying MiXCR to the multiplex PCR reads. The sample consists of 600,000 to 900,000 distinct CDR3 sequences, 16% of them appearing once. The sample taken for sequencing was blood. The receptors here all came from a man younger than 30 with Graves' hyperthyroidism.

V is TRBV30 and J is TRBJ1-5; D ambiguous. The V gene lost 5 bases and the J gene lost 4 bases, with 12 bases spanning the gap. The CDR3 length is 13 residues. Germline V gives CDR1 GTSNPN, CDR2 SVGIG (reference sequence). Here the CDR3 reads CAWPREVNQPQHF. The CDR3 bases are TGTGCCTGGCCTAGGGAAGTTAATCAGCCCCAGCATTTT.

This clonotype appeared a few times. The rearrangement uses TRBV5-6 and TRBJ1-1, with D possibly matching TRBD1 (5 bases). This CDR3 is 15 amino acids long. The germline V gene encodes CDR1 SGHDT and CDR2 YYEEEE. V dropped 6 bases and J dropped 0 bases, with 15 bases sitting between them. CDR3 loop: CASKFGDHMNTEAFF. Written as DNA, the CDR3 is TGTGCCAGCAAATTCGGGGACCACATGAACACTGAAGCTTTCTTT.

This chain connects TRBV6-2 or TRBV6-3 to TRBJ2-2; 11 bases map to TRBD2. V was pared by 8 bases and J by 5 bases, with 4 bases of the junction left unmatched. The CDR3 runs to 14 residues. Germline V gene lookup returns CDR1 MNHEY and CDR2 SVGEGT. The CDR3 DNA follows: TGTGCCAGCGGAGTAGCGGGAGGGACCGGGGAGCTGTTTTTT. This codes for CASGVAGGTGELFF.

DNA of the CDR3: TGCAGTGCCCGGGACGGAGACACCGGGGAGCTGTTTTTT. Translated, it gives CSARDGDTGELFF. J is TRBJ2-2 and V is TRBV20-1; D could derive from TRBD1 or TRBD2 (5 bases each). The CDR3 loop spans 13 amino acids. Looked up from germline, CDR1 is DFQATT and CDR2 is SNEGSKA (reference sequence). V was trimmed by 6 bases and J by 3 bases, leaving 11 bases between them.

This clonotype was counted many times. The chain carries TRBV29-1 and TRBJ2-7; 10 bases align to TRBD2. CDR1 is SQVTM and CDR2 is ANQGSEA in the germline V gene. The trim removed 5 bases at V and 7 bases at J, leaving 14 bases unmatched. CDR3 length equals 15 residues. Written as DNA, the CDR3 is TGCAGCGTTACATCGAATCTAGCGGGAGCACGTGAGCAGTACTTC. Its protein product is CSVTSNLAGAREQYF.

The J gene is TRBJ1-6, the V gene TRBV6-2 or TRBV6-3, with 11 bases aligning to TRBD1. The germline gives CDR1 MNHEY, CDR2 SVGEGT. CDR3 size: 16 residues. V dropped 5 bases and J dropped 7; count of bases not matched to a gene: 7. CDR3 coding DNA: TGTGCCAGCAGTAAACGGACAGGGGGCTCGAATTCACCCCTCCACTTT. Translation gives CASSKRTGGSNSPLHF.

This chain connects TRBV5-6 to TRBJ1-2; TRBD1 is a possible D gene (6 bases). The V gene lost 4 bases and the J gene lost 0 bases, with 13 bases spanning the gap. Per the germline V gene, CDR1 is SGHDT and CDR2 is YYEEEE. The CDR3 extends over 15 amino acids. CDR3 sequence: CASSERTVTNYGYTF. The CDR3 region has the DNA TGTGCCAGCAGCGAACGGACAGTGACTAACTATGGCTACACCTTC.

This clonotype has at least ten counts. J is TRBJ1-5 and V is TRBV18; D not certain. CDR1 and CDR2 (germline): KGHSH, LQKENI. V was trimmed by 3 bases and J by 2 bases, leaving 5 bases between them. This CDR3 spans 13 amino acids. CDR3 DNA: TGTGCCAGCTCACCGGAGGGCAATCAGCCCCAGCATTTT. As protein: CASSPEGNQPQHF.

This clonotype was picked up many times. V is TRBV28 and J is TRBJ2-2, with a possible D match to TRBD2 (7 bases). Trimming pared 3 bases from V and 4 bases from J, leaving 12 bases between. Germline-derived CDR1 and CDR2 are MDHEN and SYDVKM. There are 15 residues in the CDR3. The CDR3 here is CASSFSGGGTGELFF. CDR3 bases: TGTGCCAGCAGTTTTTCGGGGGGCGGCACCGGGGAGCTGTTTTTT.

At least ten counts were recorded for this clonotype. The chain uses TRBV12-5 and TRBJ2-1, with TRBD2 matching over 7 bases. The germline V gene has CDR1 LGHNT and CDR2 FRNRAP. The J segment lost 6 bases and the V segment lost 8 bases, leaving 13 bases of the junction unmatched. This CDR3 has 15 amino acids. CDR3 residues: CASMLAGAASNEQFF. The CDR3 region has the DNA TGTGCTAGTATGTTGGCGGGAGCGGCCTCCAATGAGCAGTTCTTC. Variable domain in full (rest from reference TRBV12-5 and TRBJ2-1): DARVTQTPRHKVTEMGQEVTMRCQPILGHNTVFWYRQTMMQGLELLAYFRNRAPLDDSGMPKDRFSAEMPDATLATLKIQPSEPRDSAVYFCASMLAGAASNEQFFGPGTRLTVL.

This clonotype appeared many times. The chain employs TRBV6-6 and TRBJ2-2, with 8 nucleotides matching TRBD2. The ends lost 0 bases at V and 6 bases at J; junction bases unmatched: 3. This CDR3 region has 15 residues. The germline CDR1 and CDR2 sequences are MNHNY and SVGAGI (reference sequence). The chain's CDR3 is CASSYSSGSAGELFF. CDR3 sequence (DNA): TGTGCCAGCAGTTACTCGAGCGGGAGCGCCGGGGAGCTGTTTTTT.

This clonotype was found a few times. The V gene is TRBV7-3, the J gene TRBJ2-3, with a tentative D call TRBD1 (5 bases). Trimming left V 2 bases short and J 1 base short, with 13 bases between. Looked up from germline, CDR1 is SGHTA and CDR2 is FQGTGA. The CDR3 contains 16 residues. Here the CDR3 reads CASSLGQKGGTDTQYF. The CDR3 nucleotides are TGTGCCAGCAGCTTAGGCCAAAAAGGGGGCACAGATACGCAGTATTTT.

This clonotype was seen more than once but under ten times. The CDR3 sequence is CSALGNEQFF. The CDR3 nucleotides are TGCAGCGCCCTGGGGAATGAGCAGTTCTTC. The chain carries TRBV20-1 and TRBJ2-1; D not resolved. The CDR3 totals 10 residues. Germline V gene data show CDR1 as DFQATT and CDR2 as SNEGSKA (reference sequence).

The V and J genes are TRBV19 and TRBJ2-3; possible D gene TRBD2, 6 bases. Between the trimmed V and J ends, which lost 3 bases and 1 base, there was a span of 11 bases. The CDR3 totals 15 residues. The germline CDR1 and CDR2 sequences are LNHDA and SQIVND (reference sequence). The CDR3 DNA is TGTGCCAGTAGTATCTATCCTAGCGGCACAGATACGCAGTATTTT. It specifies CASSIYPSGTDTQYF.

There are a few counts of this clonotype. The gene calls are TRBV20-1 and TRBJ2-7; 9 bases are shared with TRBD1. From germline, CDR1 is DFQATT and CDR2 SNEGSKA (reference sequence). The length of the CDR3 is 15 residues. Trimming removed 1 base from V and 0 bases from J; junction bases left unmatched: 4. CDR3 residues: CSARGPGQGSYEQYF. CDR3 DNA: TGCAGTGCTAGAGGCCCGGGACAGGGCTCCTACGAGCAGTACTTC.